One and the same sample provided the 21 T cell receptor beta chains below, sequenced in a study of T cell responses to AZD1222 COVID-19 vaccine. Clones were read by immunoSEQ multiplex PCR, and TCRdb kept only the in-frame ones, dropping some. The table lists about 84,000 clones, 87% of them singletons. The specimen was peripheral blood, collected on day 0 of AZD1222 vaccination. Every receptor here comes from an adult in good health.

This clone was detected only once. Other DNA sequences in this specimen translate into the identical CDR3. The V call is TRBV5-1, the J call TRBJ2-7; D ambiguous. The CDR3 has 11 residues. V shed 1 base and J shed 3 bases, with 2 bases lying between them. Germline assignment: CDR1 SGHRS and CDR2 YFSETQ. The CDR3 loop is CASSLNYEQYF. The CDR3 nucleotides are TGCGCCAGCAGCTTGAACTACGAGCAGTACTTC.

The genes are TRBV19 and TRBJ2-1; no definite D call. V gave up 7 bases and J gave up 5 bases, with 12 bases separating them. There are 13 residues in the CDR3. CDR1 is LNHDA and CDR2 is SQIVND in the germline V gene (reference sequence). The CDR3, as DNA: TGTGCCAGTATCGGCCAGAACCACAATGAGCAGTTCTTC. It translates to CASIGQNHNEQFF. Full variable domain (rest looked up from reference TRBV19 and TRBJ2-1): DGGITQSPKYLFRKEGQNVTLSCEQNLNHDAMYWYRQDPGQGLRLIYYSQIVNDFQKGDIAEGYSVSREKKESFPLTVTSAQKNPTAFYLCASIGQNHNEQFFGPGTRLTVL.

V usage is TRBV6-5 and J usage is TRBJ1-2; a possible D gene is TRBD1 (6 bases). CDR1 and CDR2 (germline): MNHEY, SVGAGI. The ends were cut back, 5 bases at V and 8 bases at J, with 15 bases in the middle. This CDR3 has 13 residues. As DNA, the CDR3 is TGTGCCAGCAGTCCCGTCCAGGGGCGCGGCTACACCTTC. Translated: CASSPVQGRGYTF.

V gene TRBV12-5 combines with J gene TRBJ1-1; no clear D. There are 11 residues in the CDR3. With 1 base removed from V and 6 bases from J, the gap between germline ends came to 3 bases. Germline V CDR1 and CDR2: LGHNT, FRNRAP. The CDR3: CASGLEAEAFF. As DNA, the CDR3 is TGTGCTAGTGGTTTGGAGGCTGAAGCTTTCTTT.

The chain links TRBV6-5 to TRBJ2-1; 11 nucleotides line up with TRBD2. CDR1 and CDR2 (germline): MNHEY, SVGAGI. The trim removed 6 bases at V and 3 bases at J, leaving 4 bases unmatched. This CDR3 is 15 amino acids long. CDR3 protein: CASSLTSGSYNEQFF. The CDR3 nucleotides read TGTGCCAGCAGCCTAACTAGCGGGAGCTACAATGAGCAGTTCTTC.

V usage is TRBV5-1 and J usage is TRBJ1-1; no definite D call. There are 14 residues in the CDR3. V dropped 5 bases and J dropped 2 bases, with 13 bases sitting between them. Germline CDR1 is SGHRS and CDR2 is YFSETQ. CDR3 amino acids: CASRRISGNTEAFF. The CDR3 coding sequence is TGCGCCAGCAGGAGGATTTCGGGTAACACTGAAGCTTTCTTT.

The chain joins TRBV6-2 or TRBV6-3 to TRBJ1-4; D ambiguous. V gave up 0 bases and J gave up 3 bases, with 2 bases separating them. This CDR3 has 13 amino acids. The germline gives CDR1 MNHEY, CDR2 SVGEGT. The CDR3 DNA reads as TGTGCCAGCAGTTACTCCTCTAATGAAAAACTGTTTTTT. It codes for CASSYSSNEKLFF.

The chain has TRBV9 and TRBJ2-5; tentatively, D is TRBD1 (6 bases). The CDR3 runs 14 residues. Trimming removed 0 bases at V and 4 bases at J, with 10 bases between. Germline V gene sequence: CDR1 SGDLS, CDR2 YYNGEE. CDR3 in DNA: TGTGCCAGCAGCGTAGGAAACAGGGCAGAGACCCAGTACTTC. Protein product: CASSVGNRAETQYF.

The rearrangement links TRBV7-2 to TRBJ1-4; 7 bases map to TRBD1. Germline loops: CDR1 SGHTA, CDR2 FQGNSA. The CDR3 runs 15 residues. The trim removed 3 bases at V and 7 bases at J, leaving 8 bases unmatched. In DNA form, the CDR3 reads TGTGCCAGCAGCTTGTGGGGACAGACTGGTGAAAAACTGTTTTTT. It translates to CASSLWGQTGEKLFF.

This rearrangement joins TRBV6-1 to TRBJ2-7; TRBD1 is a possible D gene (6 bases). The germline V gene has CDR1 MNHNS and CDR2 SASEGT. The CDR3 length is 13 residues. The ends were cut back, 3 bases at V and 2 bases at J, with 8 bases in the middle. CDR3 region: CASSDGQTYEQYF. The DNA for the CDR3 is TGTGCCAGCAGTGACGGACAGACCTACGAGCAGTACTTC.

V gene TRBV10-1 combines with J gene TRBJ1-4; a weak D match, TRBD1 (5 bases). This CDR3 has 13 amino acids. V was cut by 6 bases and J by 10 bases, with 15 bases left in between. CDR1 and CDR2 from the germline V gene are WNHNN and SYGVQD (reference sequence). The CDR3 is CASSLVSGGKLFF. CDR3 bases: TGCGCCAGCAGCCTCGTGTCCGGGGGAAAACTGTTTTTT.

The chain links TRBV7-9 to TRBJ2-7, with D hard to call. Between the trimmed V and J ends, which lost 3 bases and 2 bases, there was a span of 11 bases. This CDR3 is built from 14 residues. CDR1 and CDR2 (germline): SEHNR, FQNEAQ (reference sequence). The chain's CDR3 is CASSFPRAPYEQYF. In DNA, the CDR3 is TGTGCCAGCAGCTTCCCAAGGGCCCCCTACGAGCAGTACTTC.

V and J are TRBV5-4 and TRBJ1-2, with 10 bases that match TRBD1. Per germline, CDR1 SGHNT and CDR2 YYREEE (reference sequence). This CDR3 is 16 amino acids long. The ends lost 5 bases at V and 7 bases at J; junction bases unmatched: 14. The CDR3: CASRNPGQGPLGGYTF. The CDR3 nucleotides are TGTGCCAGCAGAAATCCGGGACAGGGGCCTCTGGGTGGCTACACCTTC. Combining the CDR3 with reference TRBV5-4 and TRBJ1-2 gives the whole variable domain ETGVTQSPTHLIKTRGQQVTLRCSSQSGHNTVSWYQQALGQGPQFIFQYYREEENGRGNFPPRFSGLQFPNYSSELNVNALELDDSALYLCASRNPGQGPLGGYTFGSGTRLTVV.

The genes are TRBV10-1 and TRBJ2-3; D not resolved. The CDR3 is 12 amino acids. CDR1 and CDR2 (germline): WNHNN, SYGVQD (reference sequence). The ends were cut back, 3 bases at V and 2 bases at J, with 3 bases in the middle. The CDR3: CASSETTDTQYF. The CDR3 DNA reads TGCGCCAGCAGTGAAACCACAGATACGCAGTATTTT.

The CDR3 loop reads CASSSTSRSYNEQFF. CDR3 DNA sequence: TGTGCCAGCAGCTCGACTAGTCGGTCCTACAATGAGCAGTTCTTC. This sequence joins TRBV5-4 and TRBJ2-1, with D tentatively TRBD2 (6 bases). The germline gives CDR1 SGHNT, CDR2 YYREEE (reference sequence). V gave up 3 bases and J gave up 1 base, with 11 bases separating them. The CDR3 has 15 amino acids.

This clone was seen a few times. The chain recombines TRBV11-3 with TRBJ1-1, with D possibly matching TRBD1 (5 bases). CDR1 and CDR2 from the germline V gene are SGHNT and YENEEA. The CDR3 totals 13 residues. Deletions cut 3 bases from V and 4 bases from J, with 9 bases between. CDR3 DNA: TGTGCCAGCAGCTTCGAGGGGAGCACTGAAGCTTTCTTT. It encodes CASSFEGSTEAFF.

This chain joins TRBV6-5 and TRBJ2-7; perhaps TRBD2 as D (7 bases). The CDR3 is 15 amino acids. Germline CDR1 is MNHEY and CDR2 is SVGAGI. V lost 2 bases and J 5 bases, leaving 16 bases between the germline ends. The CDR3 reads CASSYLEGGRNEQYF. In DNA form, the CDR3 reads TGTGCCAGCAGTTACCTTGAGGGGGGGCGGAACGAGCAGTACTTC.

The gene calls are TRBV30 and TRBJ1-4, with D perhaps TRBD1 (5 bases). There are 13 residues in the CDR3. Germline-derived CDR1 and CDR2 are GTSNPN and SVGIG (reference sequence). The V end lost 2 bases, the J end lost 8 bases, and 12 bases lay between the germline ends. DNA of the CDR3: TGTGCCTGGAGTCCGGGTGGGGGAGAAAAACTGTTTTTT. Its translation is CAWSPGGGEKLFF.

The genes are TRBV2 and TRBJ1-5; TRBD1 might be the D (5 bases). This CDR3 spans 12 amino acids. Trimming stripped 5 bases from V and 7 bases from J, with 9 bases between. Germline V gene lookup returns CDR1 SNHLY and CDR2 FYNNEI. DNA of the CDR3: TGTGCCAGCAGTTTCAGGGTGCAGCCCCAGCATTTT. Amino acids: CASSFRVQPQHF.

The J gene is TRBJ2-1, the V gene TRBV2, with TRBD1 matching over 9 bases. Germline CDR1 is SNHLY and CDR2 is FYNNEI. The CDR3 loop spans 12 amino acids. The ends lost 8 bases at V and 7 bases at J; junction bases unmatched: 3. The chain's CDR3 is CASETGGNEQFF. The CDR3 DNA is TGTGCCAGCGAGACAGGGGGGAATGAGCAGTTCTTC.

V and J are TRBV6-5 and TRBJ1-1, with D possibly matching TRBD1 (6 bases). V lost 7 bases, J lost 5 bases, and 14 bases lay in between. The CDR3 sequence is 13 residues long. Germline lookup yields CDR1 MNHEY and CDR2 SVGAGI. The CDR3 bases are TGTGCCAGCAAGATTCGGGGGGCGACTGAAGCTTTCTTT. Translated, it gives CASKIRGATEAFF.